This TCR beta chain was captured in a study of blood T cell repertoires in COVID-19 (dated by TCRdb to about 2020). A note on the overall study: The collaborator samples originated in the United States, Italy and Spain and spanned the acute and convalescent phases of COVID-19. Nearly every sample came with metadata listing a de-identified subject ID, COVID-19 status, age in years and sex. A freely available public database, intended as a resource for researchers studying the immune response to SARS-CoV-2, is where the repertoires were released. HLA class I and class II types, where available, came from metadata supplied by the sample provider rather than from assay-based typing. The dataset comprised deeply sampled blood TCRbeta repertoires from subjects exposed to, actively infected with, or recovered from COVID-19. The material from the prospective study consisted of cDNA or gDNA derived from T cells, B-cell-depleted T cells, or PBMCs. The samples were drawn from the first 160 participants of the ongoing ImmuneRACE study and from some 1,300 subjects provided by 6 global collaborators.

As for this clone: Its antigen is not yet known. No base qualities exist here, and no much larger clone lies one base off it.

Collaborating institutions collected whole blood in K2EDTA tubes following their own protocols. Collaborator samples were shipped for TCRbeta analysis as frozen whole blood, isolated PBMCs, or DNA extracted from either sample type. TCRbeta CDR3 regions were amplified from genomic DNA by means of the immunoSEQ Assay, a bias-controlled multiplex PCR. The study's processing was this. The number of nucleated cells in each sample was estimated by amplification of reference gene primers within the assay. To quantify the absolute abundance of each unique TCRbeta CDR3 rearrangement, sequence reads were collapsed and filtered. For each sample, productive Simpson clonality was calculated as the square root of Simpson's diversity index across productive rearrangements. Entries here come from immuneACCESS through TCRdb and include only in-frame sequences with V and J called. Some clones fail to appear in such tables; in the studies checked, an unresolved V gene covers under half of the shortfall, and the cause of the remainder is unknown. That table furnishes V, J and clone size, whereas the DNA furnished D and trimming. A total of tens of thousands of clones appear in this sample, 88% of them only once. The top ten clones comprise approximately 8.7% of the sample.

V is shortened by 0 bases, J by 2 bases, and the region joining them spans 15 bases. The germline V gene gives CDR1 as SGDLS and CDR2 as YYNGEE. The CDR3 holds 16 amino acids from the cysteine to the phenylalanine. Only the CDR3 region is kept as DNA, spanning 48 bases read in frame from base 1. The research as a whole found: The quantity of clinical and demographic metadata differed by source and by participant and was supplied without curation.

The sample was peripheral blood. The V gene is TRBV9 and the J gene is TRBJ2-7, with no confident D gene call. This clonotype was obtained from a woman between 65 and 79 years old with acute or convalescent COVID-19. The CDR3 here reads CASSVAPATSTYEQYF. DNA sequence: TGTGCCAGCAGCGTAGCCCCCGCGACATCCACCTACGAGCAGTACTTC.